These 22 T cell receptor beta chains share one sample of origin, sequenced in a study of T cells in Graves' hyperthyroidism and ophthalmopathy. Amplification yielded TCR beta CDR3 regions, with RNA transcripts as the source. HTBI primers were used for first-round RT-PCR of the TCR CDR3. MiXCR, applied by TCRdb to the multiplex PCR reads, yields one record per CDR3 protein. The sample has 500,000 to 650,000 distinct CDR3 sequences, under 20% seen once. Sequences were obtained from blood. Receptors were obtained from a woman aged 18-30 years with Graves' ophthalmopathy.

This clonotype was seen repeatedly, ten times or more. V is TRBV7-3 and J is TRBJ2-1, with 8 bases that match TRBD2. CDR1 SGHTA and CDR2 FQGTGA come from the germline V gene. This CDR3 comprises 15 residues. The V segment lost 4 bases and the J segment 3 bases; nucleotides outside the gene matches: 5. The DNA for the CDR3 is TGTGCCAGCAGCTATCGGGGGGGCCTCTACAATGAGCAGTTCTTC. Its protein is CASSYRGGLYNEQFF.

The CDR3 coding sequence is TGTGCCAGCAGCTCCGCGAGGACGGGCACTGAAGCTTTCTTT. It translates to CASSSARTGTEAFF. The V and J genes are TRBV5-4 and TRBJ1-1; no firm D call. Germline lookup yields CDR1 SGHNT and CDR2 YYREEE (reference sequence). Trimming removed 3 bases at V and 4 bases at J, with 13 bases between. This CDR3 is built from 14 residues.

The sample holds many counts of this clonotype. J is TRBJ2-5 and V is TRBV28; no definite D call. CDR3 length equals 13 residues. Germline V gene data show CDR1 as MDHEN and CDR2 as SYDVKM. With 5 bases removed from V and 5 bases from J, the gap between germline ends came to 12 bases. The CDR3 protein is CASSHLSPETQYF. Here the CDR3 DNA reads TGTGCCAGCAGTCACCTCTCGCCGGAGACCCAGTACTTC.

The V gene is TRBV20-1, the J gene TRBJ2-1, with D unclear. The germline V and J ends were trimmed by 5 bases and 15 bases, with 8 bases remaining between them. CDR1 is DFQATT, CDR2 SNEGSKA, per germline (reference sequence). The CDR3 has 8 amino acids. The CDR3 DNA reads TGCAGTGCTCATAGAGGGTTCTTC. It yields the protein CSAHRGFF.

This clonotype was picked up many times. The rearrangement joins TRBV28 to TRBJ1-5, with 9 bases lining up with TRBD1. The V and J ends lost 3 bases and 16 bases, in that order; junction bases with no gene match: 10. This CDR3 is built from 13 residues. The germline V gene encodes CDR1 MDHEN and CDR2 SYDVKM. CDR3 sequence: CASSFPYGTGLHF. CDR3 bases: TGTGCCAGCAGTTTTCCATACGGGACAGGGCTCCATTTT. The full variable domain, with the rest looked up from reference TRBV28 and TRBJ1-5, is DVKVTQSSRYLVKRTGEKVFLECVQDMDHENMFWYRQDPGLGLRLIYFSYDVKMKEKGDIPEGYSVSREKKERFSLILESASTNQTSMYLCASSFPYGTGLHFGDGTRLSIL.

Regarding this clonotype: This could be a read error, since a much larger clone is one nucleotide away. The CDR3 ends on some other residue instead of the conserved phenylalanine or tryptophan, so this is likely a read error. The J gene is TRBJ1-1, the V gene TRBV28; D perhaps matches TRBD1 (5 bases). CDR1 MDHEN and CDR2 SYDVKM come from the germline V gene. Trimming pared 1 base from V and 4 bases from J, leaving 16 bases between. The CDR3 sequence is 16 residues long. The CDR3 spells CASSLLPGTDLTEAFI. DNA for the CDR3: TGTGCCAGCAGTTTATTGCCCGGGACGGATCTCACTGAAGCTTTCATT.

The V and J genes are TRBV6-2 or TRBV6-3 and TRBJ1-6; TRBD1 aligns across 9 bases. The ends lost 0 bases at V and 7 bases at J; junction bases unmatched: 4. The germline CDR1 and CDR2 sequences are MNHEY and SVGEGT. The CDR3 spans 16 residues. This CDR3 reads CASSYSRTGVNSPLHF. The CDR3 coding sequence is TGTGCCAGCAGTTACTCCCGGACAGGGGTGAATTCACCCCTCCACTTT.

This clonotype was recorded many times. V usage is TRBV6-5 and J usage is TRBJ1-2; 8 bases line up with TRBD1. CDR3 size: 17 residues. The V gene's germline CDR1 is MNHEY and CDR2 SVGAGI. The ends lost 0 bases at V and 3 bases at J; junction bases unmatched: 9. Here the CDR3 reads CASSYSVTGEYDYGYTF. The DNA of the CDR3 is TGTGCCAGCAGTTACTCGGTGACAGGGGAGTATGACTATGGCTACACCTTC.

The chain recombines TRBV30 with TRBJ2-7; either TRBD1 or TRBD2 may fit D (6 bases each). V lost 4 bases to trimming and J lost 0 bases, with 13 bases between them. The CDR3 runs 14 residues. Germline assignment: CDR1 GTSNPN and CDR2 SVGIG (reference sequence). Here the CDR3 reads CAWNGGLGSYEQYF. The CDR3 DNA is TGTGCCTGGAACGGGGGCTTGGGCTCCTACGAGCAGTACTTC.

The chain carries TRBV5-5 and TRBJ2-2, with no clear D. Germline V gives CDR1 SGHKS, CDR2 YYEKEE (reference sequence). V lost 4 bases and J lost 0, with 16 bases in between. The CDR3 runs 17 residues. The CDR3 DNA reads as TGTGCCAGCAGCCTGGTAACCCTCATAACGAACACCGGGGAGCTGTTTTTT. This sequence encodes CASSLVTLITNTGELFF.

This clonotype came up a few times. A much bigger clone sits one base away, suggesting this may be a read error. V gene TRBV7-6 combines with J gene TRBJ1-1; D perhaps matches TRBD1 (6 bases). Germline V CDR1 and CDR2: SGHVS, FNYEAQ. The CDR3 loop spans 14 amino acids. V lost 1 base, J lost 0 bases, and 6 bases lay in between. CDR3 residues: CASSLGDMNTEAFF. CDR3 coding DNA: TGTGCCAGCAGCTTAGGGGACATGAACACTGAAGCTTTCTTT.

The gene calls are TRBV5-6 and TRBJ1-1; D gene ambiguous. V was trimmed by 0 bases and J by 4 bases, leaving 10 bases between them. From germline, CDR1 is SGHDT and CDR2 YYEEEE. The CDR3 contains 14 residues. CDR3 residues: CASSLGAHSTEAFF. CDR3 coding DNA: TGTGCCAGCAGCTTGGGGGCACACAGCACTGAAGCTTTCTTT.

The CDR3 sequence is CSGSSGGTYGYTF. The CDR3 DNA reads TGCAGCGGATCTTCGGGCGGAACCTATGGCTACACCTTC. The rearrangement joins TRBV29-1 to TRBJ1-2; D call uncertain. There are 13 residues in the CDR3. V dropped 7 bases and J dropped 4 bases, with 16 bases sitting between them. Germline CDR1 is SQVTM and CDR2 is ANQGSEA.

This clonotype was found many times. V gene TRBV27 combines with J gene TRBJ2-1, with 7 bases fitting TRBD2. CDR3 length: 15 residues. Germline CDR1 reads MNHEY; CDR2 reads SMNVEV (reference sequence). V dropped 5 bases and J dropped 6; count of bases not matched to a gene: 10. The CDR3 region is CASSPIAGPANEQFF. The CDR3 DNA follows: TGTGCCAGCAGTCCAATAGCGGGTCCAGCCAATGAGCAGTTCTTC.

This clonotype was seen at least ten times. The CDR3 coding sequence is TGCAGTGCTAGTTTATTAGCGGGTATCATAGATACGCAGTATTTT. Residues: CSASLLAGIIDTQYF. The genes are TRBV20-1 and TRBJ2-3; 7 bases agree with TRBD2. The length of the CDR3 is 15 residues. The V segment lost 3 bases and the J segment 5 bases; nucleotides outside the gene matches: 11. Germline-derived CDR1 and CDR2 are DFQATT and SNEGSKA (reference sequence).

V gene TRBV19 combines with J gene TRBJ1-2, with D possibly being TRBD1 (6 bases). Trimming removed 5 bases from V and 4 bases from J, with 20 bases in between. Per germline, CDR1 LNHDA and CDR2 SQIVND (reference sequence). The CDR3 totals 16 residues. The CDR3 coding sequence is TGTGCCAGTAGTGTGGCCCTGGGGGGGCAGGGCTATGGCTACACCTTC. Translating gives CASSVALGGQGYGYTF.

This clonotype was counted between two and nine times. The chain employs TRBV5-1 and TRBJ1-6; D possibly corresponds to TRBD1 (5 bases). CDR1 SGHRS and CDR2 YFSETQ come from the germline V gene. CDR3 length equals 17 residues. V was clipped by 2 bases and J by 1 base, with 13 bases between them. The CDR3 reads CASSFDIGGSYNSPLHF. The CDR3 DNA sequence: TGCGCCAGCAGCTTCGACATCGGGGGGTCCTATAATTCACCCCTCCACTTT.

CDR3 amino acids: CASKKSGLYEQYF. DNA of the CDR3: TGTGCCAGTAAGAAATCCGGGCTCTACGAGCAGTACTTC. The chain carries TRBV19 and TRBJ2-7; D unresolved. The length of the CDR3 is 13 residues. V lost 7 bases and J lost 3, with 13 bases in between. Germline CDR1 reads LNHDA; CDR2 reads SQIVND (reference sequence).

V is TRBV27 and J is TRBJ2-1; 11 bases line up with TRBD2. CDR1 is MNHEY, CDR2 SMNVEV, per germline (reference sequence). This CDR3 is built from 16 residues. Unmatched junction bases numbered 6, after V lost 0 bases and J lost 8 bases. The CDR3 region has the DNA TGTGCCAGCAGTTTATCATTAGCGGGAGGGCCCCATGAGCAGTTCTTC. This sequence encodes CASSLSLAGGPHEQFF.

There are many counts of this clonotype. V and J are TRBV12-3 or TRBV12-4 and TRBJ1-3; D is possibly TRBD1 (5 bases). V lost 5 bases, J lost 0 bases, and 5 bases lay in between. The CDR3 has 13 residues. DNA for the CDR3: TGTGCCAGCAGTGACAGCTCTGGAAACACCATATATTTT. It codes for CASSDSSGNTIYF.

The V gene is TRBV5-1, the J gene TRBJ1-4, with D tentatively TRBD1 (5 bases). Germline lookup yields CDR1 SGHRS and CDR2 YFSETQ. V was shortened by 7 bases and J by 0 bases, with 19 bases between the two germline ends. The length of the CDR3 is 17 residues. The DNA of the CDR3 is TGCGCCAGCTATCCATTCTGGGGCCCCGCAACTAATGAAAAACTGTTTTTT. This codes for CASYPFWGPATNEKLFF.

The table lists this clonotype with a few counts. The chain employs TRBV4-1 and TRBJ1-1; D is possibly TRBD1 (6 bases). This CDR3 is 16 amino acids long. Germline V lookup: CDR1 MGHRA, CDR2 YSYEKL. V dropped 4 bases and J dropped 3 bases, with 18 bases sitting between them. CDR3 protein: CASSRKRVEGDTEAFF. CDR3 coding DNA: TGCGCCAGCAGCCGAAAAAGGGTGGAGGGGGACACTGAAGCTTTCTTT.